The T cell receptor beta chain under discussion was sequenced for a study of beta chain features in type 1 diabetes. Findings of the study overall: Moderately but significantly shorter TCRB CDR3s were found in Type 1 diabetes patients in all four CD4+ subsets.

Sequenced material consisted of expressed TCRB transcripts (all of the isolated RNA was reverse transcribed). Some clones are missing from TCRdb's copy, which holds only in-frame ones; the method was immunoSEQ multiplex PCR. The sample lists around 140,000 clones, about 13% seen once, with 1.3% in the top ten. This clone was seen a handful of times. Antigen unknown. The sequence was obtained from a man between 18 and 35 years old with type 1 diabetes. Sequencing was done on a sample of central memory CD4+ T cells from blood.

CDR3 sequence reads: CASSYRADDEQYF. CDR3 nucleotide sequence: TGTGCCAGCAGTTACAGGGCGGATGACGAGCAGTACTTC. The chain recombines TRBV6-5 with TRBJ2-7; D ambiguous. Trimming pared 2 bases from V and 5 bases from J, leaving 10 bases between. This CDR3 has 13 residues. Germline V gives CDR1 MNHEY, CDR2 SVGAGI.